The 18 T cell receptor beta chains below were found in one sample sequenced in a study of blood T cell repertoires in COVID-19. The table came from immunoSEQ multiplex PCR; TCRdb's copy has only in-frame clones and leaves some out. The sample has under 200,000 clones, about 86% seen once. Sequenced: peripheral blood. These receptors were obtained from an older woman with COVID-19, enrolled during active disease.

This clone was recorded once. The J gene is TRBJ1-2, the V gene TRBV9; tentatively, D is TRBD1 (6 bases). The CDR3 extends over 16 amino acids. Germline V CDR1 and CDR2: SGDLS, YYNGEE. V lost 0 bases to trimming and J lost 6 bases, with 18 bases between them. The CDR3 DNA is TGTGCCAGCAGCGTAGGAATCCCAGGGAAGGGGGATGGCTACACCTTC. Its protein is CASSVGIPGKGDGYTF.

This chain connects TRBV4-2 to TRBJ2-3; TRBD1 matches at 7 bases. Germline-derived CDR1 and CDR2 are LGHNA and YNFKEQ. With 1 base clipped from V and 1 base from J, the junction kept 5 bases outside the gene matches. CDR3 size: 16 residues. The DNA for the CDR3 is TGTGCCAGCAGCCAAGGCCTCCAGGGGGGCACAGATACGCAGTATTTT. Its protein is CASSQGLQGGTDTQYF.

The V gene is TRBV27, the J gene TRBJ2-7; no definite D call. The CDR3 has 14 amino acids. Trimming took off 3 bases at V and 0 bases at J, with 9 bases between the two ends. Germline values: CDR1 MNHEY, CDR2 SMNVEV (reference sequence). The CDR3 spells CASSFTLSSYEQYF. CDR3 in DNA: TGTGCCAGCAGTTTCACGCTCAGCTCCTACGAGCAGTACTTC.

The chain recombines TRBV28 with TRBJ1-4; the D is unclear. V gave up 8 bases and J gave up 8 bases, with 6 bases separating them. The CDR3 covers 10 residues. CDR1 MDHEN and CDR2 SYDVKM come from the germline V gene. Here the CDR3 reads CASRGEKLFF. The CDR3 nucleotides read TGTGCCAGCCGCGGGGAAAAACTGTTTTTT.

This sequence joins TRBV4-1 and TRBJ1-1; a possible D gene is TRBD1 (5 bases). Germline values: CDR1 MGHRA, CDR2 YSYEKL. CDR3 size: 15 residues. V was cut by 2 bases and J by 3 bases, with 13 bases left in between. The CDR3 protein is CASSQISPGDTEAFF. The CDR3 nucleotides read TGCGCCAGCAGCCAAATATCCCCGGGGGACACTGAAGCTTTCTTT.

The V call is TRBV7-9, the J call TRBJ1-2; D uncertain. Trimming stripped 5 bases from V and 8 bases from J, with 12 bases between. The germline V gene encodes CDR1 SEHNR and CDR2 FQNEAQ (reference sequence). This CDR3 is built from 12 residues. The CDR3 coding sequence is TGTGCCAGCAGCATGGGAGTGGAAGGCTACACCTTC. This encodes CASSMGVEGYTF.

The rearrangement uses TRBV27 and TRBJ1-1, with TRBD1 as a possible D gene (5 bases). V lost 0 bases and J lost 3, with 8 bases in between. The CDR3 consists of 14 residues. The germline CDR1 and CDR2 sequences are MNHEY and SMNVEV (reference sequence). The CDR3 here is CASSLSNRYTEAFF. The DNA for the CDR3 is TGTGCCAGCAGTTTATCGAACAGGTACACTGAAGCTTTCTTT.

This clone is a singleton in its sample. This chain connects TRBV11-2 to TRBJ1-4, with D possibly TRBD1 on 5 matching bases. The V end was cut by 0 bases, the J end by 7 bases, with 15 bases between. CDR1 and CDR2 (germline): SGHAT, FQNNGV. The length of the CDR3 is 16 residues. The CDR3 DNA reads as TGTGCCAGCAGCTTAGAAGTTAGACAGTTGAGTGAAAAACTGTTTTTT. Translated: CASSLEVRQLSEKLFF. Full variable domain (remainder filled in from reference TRBV11-2 and TRBJ1-4): EAGVAQSPRYKIIEKRQSVAFWCNPISGHATLYWYQQILGQGPKLLIQFQNNGVVDDSQLPKDRFSAERLKGVDSTLKIQPAKLEDSAVYLCASSLEVRQLSEKLFFGSGTQLSVL.

The chain links TRBV11-2 to TRBJ2-7; 8 bases line up with TRBD2. With 2 bases clipped from V and 0 bases from J, the junction kept 6 bases outside the gene matches. The CDR3 totals 16 residues. CDR1 SGHAT and CDR2 FQNNGV come from the germline V gene. CDR3 sequence reads: CASSLSLAASSYEQYF. DNA for the CDR3: TGTGCCAGCAGCTTATCACTAGCGGCTAGCTCCTACGAGCAGTACTTC. The full variable domain, its missing parts supplied by reference TRBV11-2 and TRBJ2-7, is EAGVAQSPRYKIIEKRQSVAFWCNPISGHATLYWYQQILGQGPKLLIQFQNNGVVDDSQLPKDRFSAERLKGVDSTLKIQPAKLEDSAVYLCASSLSLAASSYEQYFGPGTRLTVT.

J is TRBJ1-5 and V is TRBV2; weak D call: TRBD1 (6 bases). Trimming took 4 bases from V and 2 from J, leaving 12 bases between them. The CDR3 extends over 15 amino acids. Germline V lookup: CDR1 SNHLY, CDR2 FYNNEI. The CDR3 loop is CASSVGGGGNQPQHF. CDR3 nucleotides: TGTGCCAGCAGTGTAGGGGGAGGGGGCAATCAGCCCCAGCATTTT.

The chain couples TRBV10-2 to TRBJ2-3, with 10 bases identical to TRBD2. J gave up 7 bases and V 7 bases, and 17 bases lay outside the gene matches. The CDR3 totals 17 residues. Germline-derived CDR1 and CDR2 are WSHSY and SAAADI. DNA for the CDR3: TGCGCCAGCATCACAGCGGGAGGGAGGTCGTTGGTGAATACGCAGTATTTT. Protein sequence: CASITAGGRSLVNTQYF.

This clone was recorded once. V gene TRBV9 combines with J gene TRBJ2-1; D is undetermined. Per the germline V gene, CDR1 is SGDLS and CDR2 is YYNGEE. The CDR3 sequence is 14 residues long. The V and J ends lost 3 bases and 2 bases respectively, with 9 bases between them. CDR3 loop: CASSGAAAYNEQFF. The CDR3 DNA reads as TGTGCCAGCAGCGGGGCAGCCGCCTACAATGAGCAGTTCTTC.

The chain recombines TRBV19 with TRBJ2-3, with D perhaps TRBD1 (6 bases). Trimming removed 2 bases at V and 2 bases at J, with 14 bases between. The CDR3 consists of 16 residues. In germline, CDR1 is LNHDA, CDR2 SQIVND (reference sequence). The CDR3 nucleotides read TGTGCCAGTAGTATAAGCGTCGCAGGGGCCACAGATACGCAGTATTTT. It translates to CASSISVAGATDTQYF.

CDR3 loop: CASRSGPYTGELFF. The CDR3 DNA reads as TGTGCCAGCAGATCTGGCCCTTACACCGGGGAGCTGTTTTTT. This rearrangement joins TRBV7-3 to TRBJ2-2, with D unresolved. Trimming removed 6 bases from V and 3 bases from J, with 11 bases in between. Germline-derived CDR1 and CDR2 are SGHTA and FQGTGA. The CDR3 contains 14 residues.

CDR3 sequence reads: CASSSSGLNTEAFF. The CDR3 nucleotides read TGTGCCAGCAGTTCTTCAGGGCTGAACACTGAAGCTTTCTTT. This chain uses TRBV7-3 with TRBJ1-1, with D perhaps TRBD1 (5 bases). The V and J ends lost 6 bases and 0 bases respectively, with 11 bases between them. CDR1 and CDR2 from the germline V gene are SGHTA and FQGTGA. CDR3 length: 14 residues.

The chain uses TRBV28 and TRBJ1-2; tentatively, D is TRBD1 (6 bases). V was clipped by 6 bases and J by 4 bases, with 12 bases between them. The CDR3 spans 13 residues. The V gene's germline CDR1 is MDHEN and CDR2 SYDVKM. The CDR3 DNA sequence: TGTGCCAGCAGAAGGCAGGGGTTCTATGGCTACACCTTC. Its translation: CASRRQGFYGYTF.

This clone was seen once. The rearrangement joins TRBV18 to TRBJ1-2; weak D call: TRBD1 (6 bases). From germline, CDR1 is KGHSH and CDR2 LQKENI. V lost 4 bases and J lost 8, with 14 bases in between. The CDR3 is 13 amino acids. In DNA, the CDR3 is TGTGCCAGCTCACGCCAAGCAGGGGACGGCTACACCTTC. This gives the protein CASSRQAGDGYTF.

V and J are TRBV12-5 and TRBJ1-1, with D unclear. Germline CDR1 is LGHNT and CDR2 is FRNRAP. CDR3 length equals 14 residues. V lost 3 bases and J 2 bases, leaving 10 bases between the germline ends. The DNA for the CDR3 is TGTGCTAGTGGTTTAGGAGGGTTTAACACTGAAGCTTTCTTT. Its translation is CASGLGGFNTEAFF.